These 10 T cell receptor beta chains were all obtained from the same sample, sequenced in a study of cytomegalovirus exposure and HLA in healthy donors. Amplification used 60 Vbeta primers and 13 Jbeta primers. Repertoires were generated with immunoSEQ multiplex PCR, while TCRdb's copy carries only in-frame clones and drops some. This sample carries 150,000 to 200,000 clones, around 79% of them seen once, and the ten largest clones take around 1.6%. Sample: PBMCs. The receptors were sampled from a woman between 50 and 59 years old in good health and CMV-seronegative.

This clone was counted only a few times. Here the CDR3 DNA reads TGCGCCAGCAGCTTGGGGCAGGGGATTGACACTGAAGCTTTCTTT. Amino acid sequence: CASSLGQGIDTEAFF. V is TRBV5-1 and J is TRBJ1-1, with TRBD1 as a possible D gene (6 bases). V lost 0 bases and J 3 bases, leaving 12 bases between the germline ends. Per germline, CDR1 SGHRS and CDR2 YFSETQ. The CDR3 is 15 amino acids.

The chain couples TRBV7-2 to TRBJ1-1; D is unresolved. The CDR3 loop spans 14 amino acids. Trimming removed 1 base at V and 2 bases at J, with 8 bases between. Germline CDR1 reads SGHTA; CDR2 reads FQGNSA. Here the CDR3 reads CASSLGGRNTEAFF. DNA for the CDR3: TGTGCCAGCAGCTTAGGCGGTCGAAACACTGAAGCTTTCTTT.

This chain connects TRBV7-2 to TRBJ2-7; D not certain. Germline V CDR1 and CDR2: SGHTA, FQGNSA. CDR3 length equals 13 residues. V gave up 1 base and J gave up 4 bases, with 8 bases separating them. The chain's CDR3 is CASSLVIQYEQYF. The CDR3, as DNA: TGTGCCAGCAGCTTAGTGATCCAGTACGAGCAGTACTTC.

This clone was detected only a few times. This chain connects TRBV10-3 to TRBJ1-3; 7 bases agree with TRBD1. The CDR3 is made up of 17 amino acids. CDR1 is ENHRY, CDR2 SYGVKD, per germline. With 1 base clipped from V and 0 bases from J, the junction kept 6 bases outside the gene matches. CDR3 nucleotides: TGTGCCATCAGTGAGTTCCGAACAGGGGTCTCTGGAAACACCATATATTTT. It encodes CAISEFRTGVSGNTIYF.

The chain is built from TRBV6-5 and TRBJ1-1; 9 bases match TRBD1. The ends lost 6 bases at V and 11 bases at J; junction bases unmatched: 10. Germline assignment: CDR1 MNHEY and CDR2 SVGAGI. There are 13 residues in the CDR3. CDR3 loop: CASSLDGTGRAFF. The CDR3, as DNA: TGTGCCAGCAGCCTCGACGGGACAGGGAGGGCTTTCTTT.

The rearrangement links TRBV5-1 to TRBJ2-7, with D tentatively TRBD2 (6 bases). This CDR3 contains 14 residues. V shed 8 bases and J shed 2 bases, with 17 bases lying between them. Germline V gene lookup returns CDR1 SGHRS and CDR2 YFSETQ. The CDR3 bases are TGCGCCAGTCACCCGGGCGGGGCAACCTACGAGCAGTACTTC. Its translation is CASHPGGATYEQYF.

This clone was recorded once. The gene calls are TRBV11-3 and TRBJ1-5; TRBD1 aligns across 8 bases. Per the germline V gene, CDR1 is SGHNT and CDR2 is YENEEA. This CDR3 has 16 amino acids. Trimming cost V 1 base and J 5 bases; bases outside gene matches: 7. The CDR3 loop reads CASSLVRRGPHQPQHF. CDR3 sequence (DNA): TGTGCCAGCAGCTTAGTGCGCAGGGGGCCTCATCAGCCCCAGCATTTT.

V usage is TRBV28 and J usage is TRBJ1-4, with D perhaps matching TRBD1 (5 bases). The CDR3 is made up of 15 amino acids. Germline V gene sequence: CDR1 MDHEN, CDR2 SYDVKM. Trimming stripped 5 bases from V and 7 bases from J, with 17 bases between. The CDR3 bases are TGTGCCAGCAGTCTGGGGTGGGAGGGGAGTGAAAAACTGTTTTTT. Its translation is CASSLGWEGSEKLFF. The whole variable domain, filled in from reference TRBV28 and TRBJ1-4, reads DVKVTQSSRYLVKRTGEKVFLECVQDMDHENMFWYRQDPGLGLRLIYFSYDVKMKEKGDIPEGYSVSREKKERFSLILESASTNQTSMYLCASSLGWEGSEKLFFGSGTQLSVL.

The chain is built from TRBV10-3 and TRBJ1-2; 9 bases map to TRBD1. The CDR3 extends over 15 amino acids. Germline V gene lookup returns CDR1 ENHRY and CDR2 SYGVKD. With 6 bases clipped from V and 4 bases from J, the junction kept 9 bases outside the gene matches. The CDR3 nucleotides are TGTGCCATCAGCCCCGTAACAGGGGGCAGCTATGGCTACACCTTC. As protein: CAISPVTGGSYGYTF.

The V and J genes are TRBV6-1 and TRBJ2-2; 13 nucleotides match TRBD2. The CDR3 totals 18 residues. CDR1 is MNHNS, CDR2 SASEGT, per germline. V lost 1 base and J lost 6; bases outside the gene matches: 8. The CDR3 is CASSEVFGLAGVAGELFF. The CDR3 DNA sequence: TGTGCCAGCAGTGAAGTCTTTGGACTAGCGGGAGTAGCCGGGGAGCTGTTTTTT.